Listed here are 26 T cell receptor beta chains from one sample, sequenced in a study of T cells after posttransplantation cyclophosphamide. The protocol was immunoSEQ multiplex PCR, while the TCRdb copy is restricted to in-frame clones and leaves out a portion. The record shows tens of thousands of clones for this sample, with no singletons present. The sequenced material came from PBMCs. All receptors come from a man aged 40-50 years in good health, CMV-negative, and a related stem cell transplant donor.

This clone was picked up many times. This sequence joins TRBV5-1 and TRBJ1-4; D might be TRBD1 (6 bases). Germline V gene lookup returns CDR1 SGHRS and CDR2 YFSETQ. The CDR3 contains 14 residues. V lost 7 bases and J 6 bases, leaving 16 bases between the germline ends. The DNA of the CDR3 is TGCGCCAGCGGGGCTACAGGGAGGGATGAAAAACTGTTTTTT. This sequence encodes CASGATGRDEKLFF.

This clone was detected many times. The J gene is TRBJ1-4, the V gene TRBV5-1; no clear D. Germline loops: CDR1 SGHRS, CDR2 YFSETQ. V gave up 3 bases and J gave up 5 bases, with 11 bases separating them. This CDR3 is 14 amino acids long. The CDR3, as DNA: TGCGCCAGCAGCTCTTCTGGCCAGAATGAAAAACTGTTTTTT. It translates to CASSSSGQNEKLFF.

This clone was seen at least ten times. The J gene is TRBJ2-1, the V gene TRBV19; possibly TRBD2 for D (5 bases). Germline assignment: CDR1 LNHDA and CDR2 SQIVND (reference sequence). Trimming took off 5 bases at V and 2 bases at J, with 13 bases between the two ends. CDR3 length: 15 amino acids. In nucleotides, the CDR3 is TGTGCCAGTAGTGTCAGCCTGAGGGCCTACAATGAGCAGTTCTTC. Amino acid sequence: CASSVSLRAYNEQFF.

This clone was seen a handful of times. The V and J genes are TRBV27 and TRBJ1-5; tentatively, D is TRBD1 (6 bases). Trimming shortened V by 6 bases and J by 5 bases, and 17 bases separated the two germline ends. CDR1 and CDR2 (germline): MNHEY, SMNVEV (reference sequence). The CDR3 runs 15 residues. Written as DNA, the CDR3 is TGTGCCAGCAGCAACGAGGGGGGGCGCCATCAGCCCCAGCATTTT. The encoded protein is CASSNEGGRHQPQHF.

Many counts were recorded for this clone. The chain combines TRBV5-4 with TRBJ2-2; tentative D call: TRBD2 (5 bases). The germline V gene encodes CDR1 SGHNT and CDR2 YYREEE (reference sequence). V was clipped by 0 bases and J by 5 bases, with 8 bases between them. The CDR3 length is 14 residues. For the CDR3, the DNA is TGTGCCAGCAGCTTGGTTCGAGGGACCGGGGAGCTGTTTTTT. Its protein product is CASSLVRGTGELFF.

This clone was seen repeatedly, ten times or more. The chain employs TRBV5-1 and TRBJ1-4, with D perhaps TRBD1 (6 bases). Germline values: CDR1 SGHRS, CDR2 YFSETQ. The CDR3 covers 14 residues. V lost 3 bases and J lost 3, with 9 bases in between. CDR3 sequence: CASSWGGPNEKLFF. Here the CDR3 DNA reads TGCGCCAGCAGCTGGGGGGGGCCTAATGAAAAACTGTTTTTT.

This clone was seen repeatedly, ten times or more. V and J are TRBV5-1 and TRBJ2-4; 10 bases are shared with TRBD1. Germline CDR1 reads SGHRS; CDR2 reads YFSETQ. V was pared by 2 bases and J by 5 bases, with 4 bases of the junction left unmatched. The CDR3 has 15 amino acids. CDR3 amino acids: CASSFVGTGENIQYF. The CDR3 DNA sequence: TGCGCCAGCAGCTTTGTGGGGACAGGGGAAAACATTCAGTACTTC. Complete variable domain (other parts from reference TRBV5-1 and TRBJ2-4): KAGVTQTPRYLIKTRGQQVTLSCSPISGHRSVSWYQQTPGQGLQFLFEYFSETQRNKGNFPGRFSGRQFSNSRSEMNVSTLELGDSALYLCASSFVGTGENIQYFGAGTRLSVL.

A note on this clone: A much larger clonotype is one base distant, so this may be a read error. V usage is TRBV7-6 and J usage is TRBJ2-5; TRBD1 aligns across 10 bases. This CDR3 has 14 amino acids. The V segment lost 8 bases and the J segment 5 bases; nucleotides outside the gene matches: 8. In germline, CDR1 is SGHVS, CDR2 FNYEAQ. The CDR3 protein is CASARTGGGETQYF. The DNA for the CDR3 is TGTGCCAGCGCCCGGACAGGGGGAGGGGAGACCCAGTACTTC.

This clone was seen at least ten times. The chain couples TRBV14 to TRBJ2-7; 9 positions agree with TRBD1. The CDR3 is made up of 16 amino acids. From germline, CDR1 is SGHDN and CDR2 FVKESK. Germline trimming cut 4 bases from V and 0 bases from J; bases unmatched to any gene: 7. CDR3 amino acids: CASSLTGGAFSYEQYF. DNA for the CDR3: TGTGCCAGCAGCCTAACAGGGGGCGCCTTCTCCTACGAGCAGTACTTC.

This clone has at least ten counts. The rearrangement links TRBV4-3 to TRBJ2-1, with 8 bases fitting TRBD2. Trimming took 1 base from V and 5 from J; bases not matched to a gene: 4. CDR1 is LGHNA and CDR2 is YSLEER in the germline V gene. The CDR3 sequence is 15 residues long. The CDR3 here is CASSQGTSGNNEQFF. CDR3 DNA sequence: TGCGCCAGCAGCCAAGGAACTAGCGGAAACAATGAGCAGTTCTTC.

This clone was observed many times. The rearrangement joins TRBV5-1 to TRBJ2-2, with 8 bases fitting TRBD1. The V segment lost 7 bases and the J segment 6 bases; nucleotides outside the gene matches: 14. The CDR3 consists of 16 residues. The germline CDR1 and CDR2 sequences are SGHRS and YFSETQ. CDR3 region: CASQSSGTGVAGELFF. DNA for the CDR3: TGCGCCAGCCAATCATCCGGGACAGGAGTCGCCGGGGAGCTGTTTTTT. Full variable domain (outside the CDR3, taken from reference TRBV5-1 and TRBJ2-2): KAGVTQTPRYLIKTRGQQVTLSCSPISGHRSVSWYQQTPGQGLQFLFEYFSETQRNKGNFPGRFSGRQFSNSRSEMNVSTLELGDSALYLCASQSSGTGVAGELFFGEGSRLTVL.

This clone came up many times. V gene TRBV4-1 combines with J gene TRBJ1-6; the match to TRBD1 covers 7 bases. J gave up 6 bases and V 0 bases, and 8 bases lay outside the gene matches. CDR1 is MGHRA, CDR2 YSYEKL, per germline. The CDR3 extends over 17 amino acids. The CDR3 sequence is CASSQEGLGDSNSPLHF. As DNA, the CDR3 is TGCGCCAGCAGCCAAGAGGGACTCGGGGACAGTAATTCACCCCTCCACTTT.

This clone was seen many times. The chain uses TRBV4-2 and TRBJ2-3; D is possibly TRBD2 (6 bases). Germline V CDR1 and CDR2: LGHNA, YNFKEQ. The CDR3 totals 18 residues. V lost 0 bases and J 3 bases, leaving 19 bases between the germline ends. The CDR3, as DNA: TGTGCCAGCAGCCAAGATCTTGCGGGGAGGTGGGTAACAGATACGCAGTATTTT. It translates to CASSQDLAGRWVTDTQYF.

In its sample, this clone was seen many times. The chain has TRBV2 and TRBJ1-3, with D possibly being TRBD1 (5 bases). Trimming took off 8 bases at V and 7 bases at J, with 12 bases between the two ends. Germline CDR1 SNHLY, CDR2 FYNNEI. There are 12 residues in the CDR3. This chain's CDR3 is CASAGLENTIYF. CDR3 DNA: TGTGCCAGCGCGGGACTGGAGAACACCATATATTTT.

This clone was seen repeatedly, ten times or more. CDR3 DNA sequence: TGTGCCAGCAGCTTAGCGGGTTACAATGAGCAGTTCTTC. Amino acids: CASSLAGYNEQFF. V gene TRBV11-2 combines with J gene TRBJ2-1, with no clear D. The length of the CDR3 is 13 residues. Germline V gene sequence: CDR1 SGHAT, CDR2 FQNNGV. The germline V and J ends were trimmed by 1 base and 4 bases, with 5 bases remaining between them.

This chain uses TRBV7-9 with TRBJ2-5; possible D gene TRBD1, 6 bases. Trimming took 1 base from V and 3 from J, leaving 9 bases between them. Germline V CDR1 and CDR2: SEHNR, FQNEAQ (reference sequence). The CDR3 totals 14 residues. The CDR3 here is CASSLVAGEETQYF. In nucleotides, the CDR3 is TGTGCCAGCAGCTTAGTGGCAGGGGAAGAGACCCAGTACTTC.

This clone was seen ten or more times. The chain links TRBV15 to TRBJ1-2; D is unclear. The V and J ends lost 3 bases and 3 bases respectively, with 11 bases between them. Germline loops: CDR1 LNHNV, CDR2 YYDKDF (reference sequence). CDR3 size: 14 residues. The CDR3 nucleotides read TGTGCCACCAGCAGGTTGGGCGGGGACTATGGCTACACCTTC. This sequence encodes CATSRLGGDYGYTF. The whole variable domain, filled in from reference TRBV15 and TRBJ1-2, reads DAMVIQNPRYQVTQFGKPVTLSCSQTLNHNVMYWYQQKSSQAPKLLFHYYDKDFNNEADTPDNFQSRRPNTSFCFLDIRSPGLGDTAMYLCATSRLGGDYGYTFGSGTRLTVV.

This clone was picked up many times. The gene calls are TRBV27 and TRBJ1-1; 8 nucleotides agree with TRBD1. V was clipped by 5 bases and J by 3 bases; unmatched bases: 8. The CDR3 is 15 residues long. CDR1 is MNHEY, CDR2 SMNVEV, per germline (reference sequence). CDR3 in DNA: TGTGCCAGCAGTCCCGGGACAGGATGGGACACTGAAGCTTTCTTT. Its protein product is CASSPGTGWDTEAFF.

The sample holds many counts of this clone. V gene TRBV4-3 combines with J gene TRBJ1-1, with TRBD1 identical over 7 bases. CDR3 size: 15 residues. Germline V gives CDR1 LGHNA, CDR2 YSLEER. The junction had 7 bases not matched to a gene; V was cut back by 0 bases and J by 6 bases. In nucleotides, the CDR3 is TGCGCCAGCAGCCAAGATTTGGCAGGGGGAGCTGAAGCTTTCTTT. Translation gives CASSQDLAGGAEAFF.

This clone was seen repeatedly, ten times or more. This chain uses TRBV10-3 with TRBJ2-3, with D possibly being TRBD1 (5 bases). This CDR3 has 14 amino acids. Germline CDR1 reads ENHRY; CDR2 reads SYGVKD. Deletions cut 7 bases from V and 2 bases from J, with 13 bases between. The CDR3 sequence is CAINGAGITDTQYF. In DNA form, the CDR3 reads TGTGCCATCAATGGGGCAGGGATCACAGATACGCAGTATTTT.

This clone showed up many times. V usage is TRBV6-1 and J usage is TRBJ2-7, with 7 bases lining up with TRBD1. CDR1 is MNHNS, CDR2 SASEGT, per germline. J gave up 6 bases and V 1 base, and 3 bases lay outside the gene matches. CDR3 length: 13 amino acids. The CDR3 DNA sequence: TGTGCCAGCAGTGAAGGTCAGGGGGTCGAGCAGTACGTC. Its translation: CASSEGQGVEQYV.

Ten or more counts support this clone. The chain employs TRBV10-3 and TRBJ2-7; 13 bases map to TRBD2. The CDR3 has 17 residues. With 0 bases clipped from V and 2 bases from J, the junction kept 4 bases outside the gene matches. Germline lookup yields CDR1 ENHRY and CDR2 SYGVKD. The CDR3 DNA reads as TGTGCCATCAGTGAGTCGATTACTAGCGGGGGGGCCTACGAGCAGTACTTC. Translated, it gives CAISESITSGGAYEQYF.

At least ten counts were recorded for this clone. V gene TRBV18 combines with J gene TRBJ1-5; D is uncertain. CDR1 and CDR2 (germline): KGHSH, LQKENI. V shed 3 bases and J shed 5 bases, with 17 bases lying between them. The CDR3 is 16 residues long. CDR3 in DNA: TGTGCCAGCTCACCTCCCGGTCGATCCGAGTATCAGCCCCAGCATTTT. This encodes CASSPPGRSEYQPQHF. Together with reference TRBV18 and TRBJ1-5, the CDR3 gives the full variable domain: NAGVMQNPRHLVRRRGQEARLRCSPMKGHSHVYWYRQLPEEGLKFMVYLQKENIIDESGMPKERFSAEFPKEGPSILRIQQVVRGDSAAYFCASSPPGRSEYQPQHFGDGTRLSIL.

The chain joins TRBV7-2 to TRBJ2-5; TRBD1 is a possible D gene (7 bases). Trimming took 5 bases from V and 2 from J, leaving 9 bases between them. The germline V gene has CDR1 SGHTA and CDR2 FQGNSA. The CDR3 covers 13 residues. This CDR3 is CASSQGGQETQYF. CDR3 DNA sequence: TGTGCCAGCAGCCAGGGGGGACAAGAGACCCAGTACTTC.

In its sample, this clone was seen many times. The chain couples TRBV18 to TRBJ1-6; D is perhaps TRBD1 (5 bases). Trimming shortened V by 6 bases and J by 0 bases, and 12 bases separated the two germline ends. The CDR3 is made up of 16 amino acids. Germline V lookup: CDR1 KGHSH, CDR2 LQKENI. The CDR3 coding sequence is TGTGCCAGCTCCCTAGGGGTGAGCTCCTATAATTCACCCCTCCACTTT. It yields the protein CASSLGVSSYNSPLHF.

This clone came up many times. The rearrangement uses TRBV29-1 and TRBJ2-7, with TRBD1 matching 9 bases. CDR3 length: 12 residues. The V and J ends lost 3 bases and 9 bases, in that order; junction bases with no gene match: 6. Germline CDR1 reads SQVTM; CDR2 reads ANQGSEA. CDR3 sequence reads: CSVDGDRDGQYV. The CDR3 coding sequence is TGCAGCGTTGATGGGGACAGGGACGGGCAGTACGTC.